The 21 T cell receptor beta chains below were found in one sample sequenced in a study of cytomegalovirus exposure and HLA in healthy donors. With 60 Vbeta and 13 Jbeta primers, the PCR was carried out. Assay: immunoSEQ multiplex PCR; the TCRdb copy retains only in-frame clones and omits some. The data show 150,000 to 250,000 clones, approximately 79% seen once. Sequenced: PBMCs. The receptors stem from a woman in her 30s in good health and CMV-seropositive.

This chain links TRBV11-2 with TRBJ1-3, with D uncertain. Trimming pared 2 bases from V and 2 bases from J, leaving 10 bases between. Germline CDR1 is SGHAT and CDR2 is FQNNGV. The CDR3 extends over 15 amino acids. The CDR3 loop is CASSLFAGTGNTIYF. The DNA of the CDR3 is TGTGCCAGCAGCTTATTTGCAGGAACTGGAAACACCATATATTTT.

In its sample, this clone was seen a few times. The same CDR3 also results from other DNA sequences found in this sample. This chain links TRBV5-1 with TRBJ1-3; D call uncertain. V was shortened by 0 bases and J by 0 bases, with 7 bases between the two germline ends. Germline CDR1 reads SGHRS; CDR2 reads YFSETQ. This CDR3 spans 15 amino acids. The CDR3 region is CASSLGASSGNTIYF. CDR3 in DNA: TGCGCCAGCAGCTTGGGGGCGAGCTCTGGAAACACCATATATTTT.

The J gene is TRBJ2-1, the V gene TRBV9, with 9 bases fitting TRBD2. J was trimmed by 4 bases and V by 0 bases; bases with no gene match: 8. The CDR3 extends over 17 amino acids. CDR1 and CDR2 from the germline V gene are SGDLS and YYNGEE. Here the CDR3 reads CASSVESSGVGYNEQFF. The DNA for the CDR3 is TGTGCCAGCAGCGTAGAGTCTAGCGGGGTTGGTTACAATGAGCAGTTCTTC. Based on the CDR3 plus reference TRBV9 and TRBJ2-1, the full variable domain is DSGVTQTPKHLITATGQRVTLRCSPRSGDLSVYWYQQSLDQGLQFLIQYYNGEERAKGNILERFSAQQFPDLHSELNLSSLELGDSALYFCASSVESSGVGYNEQFFGPGTRLTVL.

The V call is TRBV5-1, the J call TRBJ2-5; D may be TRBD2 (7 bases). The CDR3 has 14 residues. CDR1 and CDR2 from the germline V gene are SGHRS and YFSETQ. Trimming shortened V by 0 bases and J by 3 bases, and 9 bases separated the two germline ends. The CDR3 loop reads CASSLEGGEETQYF. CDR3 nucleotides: TGCGCCAGCAGCTTGGAAGGGGGGGAAGAGACCCAGTACTTC.

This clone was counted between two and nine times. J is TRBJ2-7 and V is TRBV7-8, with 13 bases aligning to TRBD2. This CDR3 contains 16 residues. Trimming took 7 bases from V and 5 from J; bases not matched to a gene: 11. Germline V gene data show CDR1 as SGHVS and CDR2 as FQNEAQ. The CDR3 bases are TGTGCCAGCATTAAAGATGGGACTAGCGGGACCCACGAGCAGTACTTC. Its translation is CASIKDGTSGTHEQYF.

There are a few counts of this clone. CDR3: CAISEGHEQYF. The CDR3 DNA sequence: TGTGCCATCAGTGAGGGCCACGAGCAGTACTTC. The chain carries TRBV10-3 and TRBJ2-7; no clear D gene. CDR3 length equals 11 residues. Germline CDR1 ENHRY, CDR2 SYGVKD. The germline V and J ends were trimmed by 2 bases and 5 bases, with 4 bases remaining between them.

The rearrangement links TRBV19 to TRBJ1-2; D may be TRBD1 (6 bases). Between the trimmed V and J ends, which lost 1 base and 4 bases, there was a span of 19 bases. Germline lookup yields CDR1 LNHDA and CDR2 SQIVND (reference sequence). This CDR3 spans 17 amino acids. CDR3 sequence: CASSIGPLGASIYGYTF. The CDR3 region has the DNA TGTGCCAGTAGTATAGGACCCTTGGGGGCATCTATCTATGGCTACACCTTC.

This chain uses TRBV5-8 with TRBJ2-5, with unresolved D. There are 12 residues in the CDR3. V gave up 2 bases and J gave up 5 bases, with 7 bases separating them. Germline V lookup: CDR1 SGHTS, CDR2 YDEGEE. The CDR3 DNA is TGTGCCAGCAGCTTCATCCGGGAGACCCAGTACTTC. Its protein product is CASSFIRETQYF.

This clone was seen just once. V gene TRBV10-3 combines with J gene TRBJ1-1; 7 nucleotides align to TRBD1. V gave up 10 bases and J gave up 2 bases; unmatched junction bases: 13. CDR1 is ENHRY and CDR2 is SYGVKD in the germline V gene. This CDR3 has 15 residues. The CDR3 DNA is TGTGCCACAGCCCGGGGGGGACAGTTTAACACTGAAGCTTTCTTT. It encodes CATARGGQFNTEAFF.

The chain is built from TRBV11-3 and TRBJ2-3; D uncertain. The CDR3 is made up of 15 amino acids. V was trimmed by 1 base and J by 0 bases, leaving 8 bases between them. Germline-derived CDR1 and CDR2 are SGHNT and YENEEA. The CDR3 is CASSLGLTSTDTQYF. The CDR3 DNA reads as TGTGCCAGCAGCTTAGGCCTGACTAGCACAGATACGCAGTATTTT.

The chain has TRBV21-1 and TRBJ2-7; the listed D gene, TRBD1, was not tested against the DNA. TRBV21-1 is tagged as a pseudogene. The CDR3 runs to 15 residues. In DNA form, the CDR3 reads TGTGCCAGCAGCATAAGGACAGGGCGATATGACGAGCAGTACTTC. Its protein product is CASSIRTGRYDEQYF.

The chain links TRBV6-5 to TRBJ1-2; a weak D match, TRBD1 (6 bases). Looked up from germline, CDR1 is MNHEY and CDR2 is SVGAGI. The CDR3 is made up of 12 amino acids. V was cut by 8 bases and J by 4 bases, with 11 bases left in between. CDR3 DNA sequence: TGTGCCAGCCGCGGGGGGGCCTATGGCTACACCTTC. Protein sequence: CASRGGAYGYTF.

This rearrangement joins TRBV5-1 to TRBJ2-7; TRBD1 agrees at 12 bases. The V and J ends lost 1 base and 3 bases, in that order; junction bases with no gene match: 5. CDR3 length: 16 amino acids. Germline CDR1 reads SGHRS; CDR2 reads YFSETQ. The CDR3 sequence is CASSLPGTGGFYEQYF. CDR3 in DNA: TGCGCCAGCAGCTTGCCCGGGACAGGGGGCTTCTACGAGCAGTACTTC.

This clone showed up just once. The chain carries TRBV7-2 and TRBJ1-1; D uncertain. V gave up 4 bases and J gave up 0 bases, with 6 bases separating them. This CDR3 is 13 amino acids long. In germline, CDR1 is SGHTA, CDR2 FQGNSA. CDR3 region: CASSWEMNTEAFF. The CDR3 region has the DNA TGTGCCAGCAGCTGGGAGATGAACACTGAAGCTTTCTTT.

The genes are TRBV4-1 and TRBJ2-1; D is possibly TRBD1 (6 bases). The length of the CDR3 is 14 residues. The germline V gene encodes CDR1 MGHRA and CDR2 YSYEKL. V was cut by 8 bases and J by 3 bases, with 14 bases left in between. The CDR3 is CASQYRADYNEQFF. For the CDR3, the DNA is TGCGCCAGCCAATACAGGGCGGACTACAATGAGCAGTTCTTC.

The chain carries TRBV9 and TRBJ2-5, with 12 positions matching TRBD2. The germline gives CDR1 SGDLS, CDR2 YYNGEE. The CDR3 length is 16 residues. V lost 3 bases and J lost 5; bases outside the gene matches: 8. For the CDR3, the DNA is TGTGCCAGCAGCGCCTCGGGACTAGCGGGCTGGGAGACCCAGTACTTC. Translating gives CASSASGLAGWETQYF.

The CDR3 nucleotides read TGTGCCAGCAGCCTGCAGACTGGAAACACCATATATTTT. Translation gives CASSLQTGNTIYF. The rearrangement uses TRBV11-2 and TRBJ1-3, with D hard to call. CDR3 length: 13 amino acids. Germline CDR1 SGHAT, CDR2 FQNNGV. V was clipped by 5 bases and J by 2 bases, with 7 bases between them.

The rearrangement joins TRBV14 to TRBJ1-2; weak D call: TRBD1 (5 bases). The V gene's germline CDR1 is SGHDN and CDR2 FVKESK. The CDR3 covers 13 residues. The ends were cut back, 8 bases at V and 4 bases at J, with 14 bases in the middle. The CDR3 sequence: CASSPTDTYGYTF. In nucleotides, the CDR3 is TGTGCCAGCTCCCCGACAGATACCTATGGCTACACCTTC. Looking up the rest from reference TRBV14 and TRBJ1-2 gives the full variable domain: EAGVTQFPSHSVIEKGQTVTLRCDPISGHDNLYWYRRVMGKEIKFLLHFVKESKQDESGMPNNRFLAERTGGTYSTLKVQPAELEDSGVYFCASSPTDTYGYTFGSGTRLTVV.

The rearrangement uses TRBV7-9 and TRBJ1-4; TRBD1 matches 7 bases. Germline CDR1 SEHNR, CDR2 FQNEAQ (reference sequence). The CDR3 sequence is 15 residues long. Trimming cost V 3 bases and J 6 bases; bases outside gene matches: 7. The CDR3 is CASSFDREVYEKLFF. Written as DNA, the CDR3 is TGTGCCAGCAGCTTTGACAGGGAGGTGTATGAAAAACTGTTTTTT.

CDR3 in DNA: TGTGCCAGCAGCGGTTCGACAGGGGGACGCTACGAGCAGTACTTC. Protein product: CASSGSTGGRYEQYF. This chain links TRBV7-9 with TRBJ2-7; 9 bases match TRBD1. The CDR3 length is 15 residues. From germline, CDR1 is SEHNR and CDR2 FQNEAQ (reference sequence). Unmatched junction bases numbered 8, after V lost 5 bases and J lost 3 bases.

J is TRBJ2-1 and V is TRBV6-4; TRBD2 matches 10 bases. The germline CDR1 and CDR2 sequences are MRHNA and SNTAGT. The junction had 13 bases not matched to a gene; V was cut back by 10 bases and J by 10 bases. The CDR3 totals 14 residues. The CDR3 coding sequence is TGTGCCACCACACTACAAGCGGGGGGGAAGGAGCAGTTCTTC. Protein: CATTLQAGGKEQFF.